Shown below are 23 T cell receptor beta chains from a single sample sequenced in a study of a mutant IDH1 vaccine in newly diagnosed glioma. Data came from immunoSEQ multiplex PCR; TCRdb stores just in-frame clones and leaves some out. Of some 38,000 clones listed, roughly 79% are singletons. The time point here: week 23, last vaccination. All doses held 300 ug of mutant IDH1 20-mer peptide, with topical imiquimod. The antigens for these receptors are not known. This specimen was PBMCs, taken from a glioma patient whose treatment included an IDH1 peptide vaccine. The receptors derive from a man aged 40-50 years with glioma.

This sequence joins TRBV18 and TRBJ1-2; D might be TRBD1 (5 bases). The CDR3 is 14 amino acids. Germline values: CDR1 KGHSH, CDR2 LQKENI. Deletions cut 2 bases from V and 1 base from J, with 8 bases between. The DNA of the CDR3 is TGTGCCAGCTCACCAGGGGCAGGTAACTATGGCTACACCTTC. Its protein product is CASSPGAGNYGYTF. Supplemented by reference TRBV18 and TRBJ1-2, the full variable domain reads NAGVMQNPRHLVRRRGQEARLRCSPMKGHSHVYWYRQLPEEGLKFMVYLQKENIIDESGMPKERFSAEFPKEGPSILRIQQVVRGDSAAYFCASSPGAGNYGYTFGSGTRLTVV.

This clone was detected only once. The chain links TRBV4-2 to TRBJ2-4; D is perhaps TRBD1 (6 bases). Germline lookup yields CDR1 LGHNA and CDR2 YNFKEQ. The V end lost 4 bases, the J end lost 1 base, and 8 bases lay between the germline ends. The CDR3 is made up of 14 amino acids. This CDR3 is CASSPQGAKNIQYF. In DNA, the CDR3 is TGTGCCAGCAGCCCCCAGGGGGCCAAAAACATTCAGTACTTC.

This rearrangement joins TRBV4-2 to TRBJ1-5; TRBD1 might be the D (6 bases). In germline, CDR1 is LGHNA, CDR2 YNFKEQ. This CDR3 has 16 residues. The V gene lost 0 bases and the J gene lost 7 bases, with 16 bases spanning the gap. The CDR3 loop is CASSQEGGRGGQPQHF. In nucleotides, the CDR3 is TGTGCCAGCAGCCAAGAGGGGGGCAGGGGCGGACAGCCCCAGCATTTT.

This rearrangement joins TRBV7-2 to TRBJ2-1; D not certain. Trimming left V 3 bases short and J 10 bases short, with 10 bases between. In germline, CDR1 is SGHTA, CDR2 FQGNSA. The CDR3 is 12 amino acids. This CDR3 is CASSFQRGEQFF. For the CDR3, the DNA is TGTGCCAGCAGCTTCCAACGAGGCGAGCAGTTCTTC.

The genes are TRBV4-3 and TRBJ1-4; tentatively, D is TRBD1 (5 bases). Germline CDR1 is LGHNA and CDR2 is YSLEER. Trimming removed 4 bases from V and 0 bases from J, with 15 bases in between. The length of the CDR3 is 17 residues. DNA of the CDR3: TGCGCCAGCAGCCTTTCGGGGACTCTTGCAACTAATGAAAAACTGTTTTTT. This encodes CASSLSGTLATNEKLFF.

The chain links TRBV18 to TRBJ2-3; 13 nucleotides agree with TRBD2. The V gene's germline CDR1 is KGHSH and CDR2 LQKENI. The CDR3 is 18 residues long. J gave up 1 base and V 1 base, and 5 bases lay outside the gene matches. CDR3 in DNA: TGTGCCAGCTCACCACGACTAGCGGGAGGCGGTGGCACAGATACGCAGTATTTT. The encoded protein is CASSPRLAGGGGTDTQYF.

This CDR3 is CASSPRQGGGLYEQYF. CDR3 in DNA: TGTGCCAGCTCACCTAGACAAGGGGGAGGCCTATACGAGCAGTACTTC. This chain joins TRBV18 and TRBJ2-7; D is possibly TRBD1 or TRBD2 (6 bases each). The CDR3 is made up of 16 amino acids. Germline V gene data show CDR1 as KGHSH and CDR2 as LQKENI. V gave up 3 bases and J gave up 4 bases, with 19 bases separating them.

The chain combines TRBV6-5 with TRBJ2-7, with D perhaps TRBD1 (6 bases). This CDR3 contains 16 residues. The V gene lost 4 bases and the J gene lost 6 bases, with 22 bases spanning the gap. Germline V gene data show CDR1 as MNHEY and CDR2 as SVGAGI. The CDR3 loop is CASSSATVQAGAEQYF. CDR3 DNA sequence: TGTGCCAGCAGTTCCGCTACGGTACAGGCAGGGGCCGAGCAGTACTTC.

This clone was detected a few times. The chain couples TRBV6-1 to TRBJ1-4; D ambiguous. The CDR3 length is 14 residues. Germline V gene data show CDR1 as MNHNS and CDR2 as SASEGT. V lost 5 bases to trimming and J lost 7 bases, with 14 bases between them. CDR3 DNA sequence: TGTGCCAGCAGTATGACACAAGCGGGTGAAAAACTGTTTTTT. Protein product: CASSMTQAGEKLFF.

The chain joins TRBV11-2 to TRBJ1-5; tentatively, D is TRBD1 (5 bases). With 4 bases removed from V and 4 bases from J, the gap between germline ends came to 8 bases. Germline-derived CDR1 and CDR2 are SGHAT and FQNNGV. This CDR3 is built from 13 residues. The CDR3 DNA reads TGTGCCAGCAGCTATGGGGGGAATCAGCCCCAGCATTTT. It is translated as CASSYGGNQPQHF.

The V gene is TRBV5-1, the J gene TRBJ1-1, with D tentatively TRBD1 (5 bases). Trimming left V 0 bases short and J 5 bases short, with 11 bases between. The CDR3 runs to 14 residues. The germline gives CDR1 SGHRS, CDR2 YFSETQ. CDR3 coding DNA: TGCGCCAGCAGCTTGGAACGGGGGGGAACTGAAGCTTTCTTT. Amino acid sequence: CASSLERGGTEAFF.

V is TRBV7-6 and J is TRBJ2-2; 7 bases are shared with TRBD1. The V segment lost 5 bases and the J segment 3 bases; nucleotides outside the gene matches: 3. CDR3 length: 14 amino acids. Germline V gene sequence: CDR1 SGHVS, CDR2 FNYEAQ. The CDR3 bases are TGTGCCAGCAGCCTTGGGACAGACACCGGGGAGCTGTTTTTT. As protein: CASSLGTDTGELFF.

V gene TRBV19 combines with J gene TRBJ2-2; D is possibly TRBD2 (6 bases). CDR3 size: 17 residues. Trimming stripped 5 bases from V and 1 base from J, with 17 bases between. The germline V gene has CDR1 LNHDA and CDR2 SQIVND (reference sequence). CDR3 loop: CASSLGRREMNTGELFF. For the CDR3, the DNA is TGTGCCAGTAGTTTGGGGCGGCGGGAAATGAACACCGGGGAGCTGTTTTTT.

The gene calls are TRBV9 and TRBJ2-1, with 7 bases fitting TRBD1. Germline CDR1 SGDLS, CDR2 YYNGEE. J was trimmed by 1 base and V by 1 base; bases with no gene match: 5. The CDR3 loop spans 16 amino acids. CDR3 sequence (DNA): TGTGCCAGCAGCGTAACAGGGGTTATGTCCTACAATGAGCAGTTCTTC. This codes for CASSVTGVMSYNEQFF.

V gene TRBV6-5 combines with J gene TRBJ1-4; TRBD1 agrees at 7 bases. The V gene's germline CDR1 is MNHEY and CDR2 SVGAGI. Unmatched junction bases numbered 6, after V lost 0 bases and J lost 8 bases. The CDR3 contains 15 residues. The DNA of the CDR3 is TGTGCCAGCAGTTACTCCGGACAGGAAGAGGAAAAACTGTTTTTT. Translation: CASSYSGQEEEKLFF.

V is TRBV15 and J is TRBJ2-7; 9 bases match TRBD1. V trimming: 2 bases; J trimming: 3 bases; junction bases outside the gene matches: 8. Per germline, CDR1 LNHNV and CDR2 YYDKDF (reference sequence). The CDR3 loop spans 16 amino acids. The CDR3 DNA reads TGTGCCACCAGCAGACCTACCGGGACAGGGCTCTACGAGCAGTACTTC. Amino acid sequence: CATSRPTGTGLYEQYF.

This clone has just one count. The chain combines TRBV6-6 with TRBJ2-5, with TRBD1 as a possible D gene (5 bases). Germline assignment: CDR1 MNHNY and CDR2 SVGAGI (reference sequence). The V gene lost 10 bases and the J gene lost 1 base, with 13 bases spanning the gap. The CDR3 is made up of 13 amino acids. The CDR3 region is CATALTAQETQYF. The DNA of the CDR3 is TGTGCCACGGCCCTGACAGCCCAAGAGACCCAGTACTTC.

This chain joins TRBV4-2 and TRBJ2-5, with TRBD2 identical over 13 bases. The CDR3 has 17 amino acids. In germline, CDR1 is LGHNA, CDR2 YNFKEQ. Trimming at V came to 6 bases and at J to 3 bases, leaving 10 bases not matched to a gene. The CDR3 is CASRRTTSGRPEETQYF. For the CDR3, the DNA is TGTGCCAGCAGGCGCACGACTAGCGGGAGGCCAGAAGAGACCCAGTACTTC.

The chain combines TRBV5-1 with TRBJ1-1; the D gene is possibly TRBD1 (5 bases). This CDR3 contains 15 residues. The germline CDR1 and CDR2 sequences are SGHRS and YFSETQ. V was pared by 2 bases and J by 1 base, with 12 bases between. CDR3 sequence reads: CASSFARGENTEAFF. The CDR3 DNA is TGCGCCAGCAGCTTTGCTCGGGGGGAGAACACTGAAGCTTTCTTT.

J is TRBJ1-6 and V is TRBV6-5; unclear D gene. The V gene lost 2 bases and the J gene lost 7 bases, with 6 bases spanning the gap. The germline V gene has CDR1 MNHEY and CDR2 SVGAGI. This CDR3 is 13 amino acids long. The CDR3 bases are TGTGCCAGCAGTTACAGCCAGAATTCACCCCTCCACTTT. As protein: CASSYSQNSPLHF.

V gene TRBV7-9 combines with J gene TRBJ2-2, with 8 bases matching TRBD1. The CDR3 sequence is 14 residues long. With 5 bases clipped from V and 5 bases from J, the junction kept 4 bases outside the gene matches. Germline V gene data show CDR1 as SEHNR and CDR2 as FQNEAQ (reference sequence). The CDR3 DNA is TGTGCCAGCAGCCTTACAGGGGGTACCGGGGAGCTGTTTTTT. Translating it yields CASSLTGGTGELFF.

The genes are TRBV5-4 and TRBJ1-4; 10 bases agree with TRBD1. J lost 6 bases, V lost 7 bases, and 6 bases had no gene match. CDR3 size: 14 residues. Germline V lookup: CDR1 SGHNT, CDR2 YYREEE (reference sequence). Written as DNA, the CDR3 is TGTGCCAGCGGCCGGGGGACAGGGGATGAAAAACTGTTTTTT. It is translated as CASGRGTGDEKLFF.

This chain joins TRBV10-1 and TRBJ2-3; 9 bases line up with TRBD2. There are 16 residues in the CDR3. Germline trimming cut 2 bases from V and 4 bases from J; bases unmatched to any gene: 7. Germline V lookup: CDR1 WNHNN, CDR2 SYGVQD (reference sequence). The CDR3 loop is CASSEIAGATADTQYF. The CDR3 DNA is TGCGCCAGCAGTGAGATAGCGGGGGCAACGGCAGATACGCAGTATTTT.